The 18 T cell receptor beta chains below were found in one sample sequenced in a study of T cell changes during pregnancy in multiple sclerosis. Assay used: immunoSEQ multiplex PCR; TCRdb lists only in-frame clones, some missing. The sample holds about 100,000 clones, 85% to 95% seen once. Sequenced here: peripheral blood, sampled in the second trimester of pregnancy. The receptors were sampled from a female donor with multiple sclerosis, enrolled in a pregnancy study.

The chain has TRBV6-6 and TRBJ1-5; D call uncertain. The CDR3 sequence is 14 residues long. V lost 3 bases and J 3 bases, leaving 9 bases between the germline ends. Germline-derived CDR1 and CDR2 are MNHNY and SVGAGI (reference sequence). The CDR3 loop reads CASSYGDDNQPQHF. The DNA for the CDR3 is TGTGCCAGCAGTTATGGAGACGACAATCAGCCCCAGCATTTT.

This chain uses TRBV13 with TRBJ1-2; D uncertain. V lost 5 bases to trimming and J lost 2 bases, with 9 bases between them. The germline V gene has CDR1 PRHDT and CDR2 FYEKMQ (reference sequence). The CDR3 spans 13 residues. The CDR3 sequence: CASSTAFNYGYTF. CDR3 DNA: TGTGCCAGCAGCACAGCTTTCAACTATGGCTACACCTTC.

The chain has TRBV4-1 and TRBJ1-4; D perhaps matches TRBD1 (5 bases). Germline CDR1 is MGHRA and CDR2 is YSYEKL. CDR3 length equals 14 residues. V shed 1 base and J shed 8 bases, with 11 bases lying between them. In DNA, the CDR3 is TGCGCCAGCAGCCAAGGTAGCACAGGAGAAAAACTGTTTTTT. It yields the protein CASSQGSTGEKLFF.

This chain uses TRBV19 with TRBJ2-1, with unresolved D. The CDR3 is 13 residues long. With 1 base removed from V and 5 bases from J, the gap between germline ends came to 6 bases. Germline V CDR1 and CDR2: LNHDA, SQIVND (reference sequence). The CDR3 nucleotides are TGTGCCAGTAGTATAGGACATAACAATGAGCAGTTCTTC. It is translated as CASSIGHNNEQFF. The whole variable domain, filled in from reference TRBV19 and TRBJ2-1, reads DGGITQSPKYLFRKEGQNVTLSCEQNLNHDAMYWYRQDPGQGLRLIYYSQIVNDFQKGDIAEGYSVSREKKESFPLTVTSAQKNPTAFYLCASSIGHNNEQFFGPGTRLTVL.

This chain joins TRBV6-4 and TRBJ2-5; 11 positions match TRBD2. Looked up from germline, CDR1 is MRHNA and CDR2 is SNTAGT. V was pared by 6 bases and J by 5 bases, with 5 bases of the junction left unmatched. There are 14 residues in the CDR3. CDR3 sequence (DNA): TGTGCCAGCAGCGAACTAGCGGGGGCCGAGACCCAGTACTTC. The encoded protein is CASSELAGAETQYF.

The rearrangement joins TRBV5-1 to TRBJ1-1, with 9 bases lining up with TRBD1. V gave up 4 bases and J gave up 1 base; unmatched junction bases: 8. CDR1 is SGHRS and CDR2 is YFSETQ in the germline V gene. The CDR3 loop spans 16 amino acids. DNA of the CDR3: TGCGCCAGCAGCGAGACTGGGACAGGGAAGAACACTGAAGCTTTCTTT. This sequence encodes CASSETGTGKNTEAFF.

The rearrangement joins TRBV18 to TRBJ1-2; 10 positions match TRBD1. The germline V gene encodes CDR1 KGHSH and CDR2 LQKENI. This CDR3 spans 15 amino acids. J lost 4 bases, V lost 3 bases, and 5 bases had no gene match. The CDR3 coding sequence is TGTGCCAGCTCACCCGGGACAGGGGAAAGCTATGGCTACACCTTC. Its translation: CASSPGTGESYGYTF.

This clone was seen just once. J is TRBJ1-2 and V is TRBV5-6, with TRBD1 matching 7 bases. The CDR3 extends over 13 amino acids. The germline V gene encodes CDR1 SGHDT and CDR2 YYEEEE. After removal of 4 bases from V and 4 bases from J, the junction contained 4 bases not matched to a gene. Written as DNA, the CDR3 is TGTGCCAGCAGCCCCGGGGACAGCTATGGCTACACCTTC. It yields the protein CASSPGDSYGYTF.

The chain links TRBV11-2 to TRBJ1-2, with 12 bases aligning to TRBD1. Germline CDR1 reads SGHAT; CDR2 reads FQNNGV. Trimming at V came to 5 bases and at J to 0 bases, leaving 7 bases not matched to a gene. The CDR3 sequence is 17 residues long. The CDR3, as DNA: TGTGCCAGCAGCACCCGGGACAGGGGGCACCCTAACTATGGCTACACCTTC. Translation: CASSTRDRGHPNYGYTF.

This clone was recorded once. The V and J genes are TRBV9 and TRBJ2-7; D unclear. This CDR3 is 14 amino acids long. CDR1 and CDR2 from the germline V gene are SGDLS and YYNGEE. V lost 1 base and J lost 0, with 8 bases in between. Written as DNA, the CDR3 is TGTGCCAGCAGCGTAAGCCCGAGCTCCTACGAGCAGTACTTC. This translates into CASSVSPSSYEQYF.

CDR3 protein: CASSESGTVYGYTF. The DNA for the CDR3 is TGTGCCAGCAGTGAAAGTGGGACAGTTTATGGCTACACCTTC. The V and J genes are TRBV2 and TRBJ1-2; 7 positions agree with TRBD1. With 2 bases clipped from V and 5 bases from J, the junction kept 5 bases outside the gene matches. Germline CDR1 and CDR2: SNHLY and FYNNEI. There are 14 residues in the CDR3.

The chain employs TRBV19 and TRBJ2-1; 12 nucleotides align to TRBD2. Germline CDR1 is LNHDA and CDR2 is SQIVND (reference sequence). CDR3 length: 18 amino acids. Trimming at V came to 2 bases and at J to 2 bases, leaving 7 bases not matched to a gene. CDR3 in DNA: TGTGCCAGTAGTATACTAGCGGGAGGGCCGAAGCCCTACAATGAGCAGTTCTTC. Its translation: CASSILAGGPKPYNEQFF.

This chain joins TRBV6-5 and TRBJ1-2; D call uncertain. V lost 0 bases, J lost 7 bases, and 15 bases lay in between. The CDR3 totals 15 residues. CDR1 is MNHEY, CDR2 SVGAGI, per germline. The CDR3 DNA sequence: TGTGCCAGCAGTTACTCGAGCGGGATGGTGGGTGGCTACACCTTC. Translating gives CASSYSSGMVGGYTF.

The rearrangement uses TRBV5-6 and TRBJ2-7, with 12 bases aligning to TRBD1. V lost 9 bases to trimming and J lost 9 bases; unmatched junction nucleotides: 13. Germline loops: CDR1 SGHDT, CDR2 YYEEEE. This CDR3 contains 14 residues. The CDR3 loop reads CATQLGGTGGVQYF. The CDR3 nucleotides read TGTGCCACCCAGCTGGGGGGGACAGGGGGCGTGCAGTACTTC. The full variable domain, with the rest looked up from reference TRBV5-6 and TRBJ2-7, is DAGVTQSPTHLIKTRGQQVTLRCSPKSGHDTVSWYQQALGQGPQFIFQYYEEEERQRGNFPDRFSGHQFPNYSSELNVNALLLGDSALYLCATQLGGTGGVQYFGPGTRLTVT.

This rearrangement joins TRBV7-9 to TRBJ1-2; 9 bases are shared with TRBD1. Germline CDR1 is SEHNR and CDR2 is FQNEAQ (reference sequence). This CDR3 comprises 13 residues. Trimming took 2 bases from V and 8 from J; bases not matched to a gene: 3. CDR3 nucleotide sequence: TGTGCCAGCAGCTTACCGGGACAGGGCGGCTACACCTTC. It specifies CASSLPGQGGYTF.

This clone was observed once. The chain uses TRBV27 and TRBJ2-1, with D possibly matching TRBD2 (6 bases). Deletions cut 5 bases from V and 6 bases from J, with 17 bases between. Germline CDR1 reads MNHEY; CDR2 reads SMNVEV (reference sequence). This CDR3 spans 15 amino acids. The CDR3 sequence is CASSQPGTSFNEQFF. The CDR3 bases are TGTGCCAGCAGTCAACCCGGGACTTCTTTCAATGAGCAGTTCTTC.

This chain joins TRBV6-5 and TRBJ1-1, with a weak D call TRBD1 (6 bases). V dropped 2 bases and J dropped 1 base, with 8 bases sitting between them. The CDR3 length is 14 residues. Germline-derived CDR1 and CDR2 are MNHEY and SVGAGI. The CDR3 region is CASSYGGTNTEAFF. DNA for the CDR3: TGTGCCAGCAGTTACGGGGGCACGAACACTGAAGCTTTCTTT.

For the CDR3, the DNA is TGTGCCTGGAGCCCGACTAGCCTCTCCTACAATGAGCAGTTCTTC. It yields the protein CAWSPTSLSYNEQFF. J is TRBJ2-1 and V is TRBV30, with 7 bases that match TRBD2. CDR3 length: 15 residues. The V gene's germline CDR1 is GTSNPN and CDR2 SVGIG (reference sequence). J lost 0 bases, V lost 3 bases, and 5 bases had no gene match. Using reference TRBV30 and TRBJ2-1 for the parts outside the CDR3, the full variable domain is SQTIHQWPATLVQPVGSPLSLECTVEGTSNPNLYWYRQAAGRGLQLLFYSVGIGQISSEVPQNLSASRPQDRQFILSSKKLLLSDSGFYLCAWSPTSLSYNEQFFGPGTRLTVL.